Detailed here is one T cell receptor beta chain. Antigen unknown. The donors, nominally healthy at sampling, likely had unrecorded immune exposures. The CDR3 length is 14 residues. CDR1 and CDR2 from the germline V gene are LNHDA and SQIVND (reference sequence). The J segment lost 8 bases and the V segment lost 5 bases, leaving 6 bases of the junction unmatched. The PCR used 60 Vbeta and 13 Jbeta primers. Generated by immunoSEQ multiplex PCR, the TCRdb table keeps only in-frame clones and is missing some. This sample has about 130,000 clones, with approximately 74% found just once. The entry originates in a study of cytomegalovirus exposure and HLA in healthy donors. Broader study findings: The authors considered a cluster of highly shared sequence variants likely to be a sequencing artifact. Most TCR sequences were uncommon, yet certain public TCRs appeared in many donors.

The material sequenced was PBMCs. The V gene is TRBV19, the J gene TRBJ2-2, with TRBD1 matching over 9 bases. The source of this sequence is a man between 40 and 49 years old in good health and CMV-seropositive. This CDR3 is CASSRQGVRGELFF. In DNA, the CDR3 is TGTGCCAGTAGTCGACAGGGGGTTAGGGGGGAGCTGTTTTTT.